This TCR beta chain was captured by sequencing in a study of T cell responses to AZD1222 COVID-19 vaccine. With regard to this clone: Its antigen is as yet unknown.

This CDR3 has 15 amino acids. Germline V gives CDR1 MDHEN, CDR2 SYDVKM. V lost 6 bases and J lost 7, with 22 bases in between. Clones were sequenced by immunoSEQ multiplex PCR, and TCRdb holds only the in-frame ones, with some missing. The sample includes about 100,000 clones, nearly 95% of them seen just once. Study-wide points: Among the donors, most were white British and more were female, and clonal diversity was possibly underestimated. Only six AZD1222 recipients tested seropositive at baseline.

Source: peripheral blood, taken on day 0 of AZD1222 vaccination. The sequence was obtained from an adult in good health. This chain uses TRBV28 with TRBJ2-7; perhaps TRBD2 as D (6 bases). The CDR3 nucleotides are TGTGCCAGCAGCCCCCCCGGGGGTGGACCGGGGGAGCAGTACTTC. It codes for CASSPPGGGPGEQYF.